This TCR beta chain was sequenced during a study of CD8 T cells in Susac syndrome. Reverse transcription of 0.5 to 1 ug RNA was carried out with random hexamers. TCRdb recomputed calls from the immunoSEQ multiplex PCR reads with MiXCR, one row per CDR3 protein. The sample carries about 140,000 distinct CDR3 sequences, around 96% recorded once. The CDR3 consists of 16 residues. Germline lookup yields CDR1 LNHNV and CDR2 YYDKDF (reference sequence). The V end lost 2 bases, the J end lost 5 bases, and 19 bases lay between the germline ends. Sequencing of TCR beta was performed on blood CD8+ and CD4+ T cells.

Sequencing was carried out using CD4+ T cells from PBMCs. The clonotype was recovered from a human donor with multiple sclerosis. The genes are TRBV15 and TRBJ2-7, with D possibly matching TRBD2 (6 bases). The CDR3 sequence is CATSRTLGGRSHEQYF. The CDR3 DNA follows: TGTGCCACCAGCAGAACGCTGGGGGGTCGGTCCCACGAGCAGTACTTC.